These T cell receptor beta chains were read from a single sample in a study of blood T cell repertoires in COVID-19. TCRdb keeps only in-frame clones here, not all; method: immunoSEQ multiplex PCR. The sample holds 80,000 to 100,000 clones, more than 90% seen once. The sample was peripheral blood. The receptor set was obtained from a human donor with active COVID-19. The donor label of this sample is uncertain. Both conserved end residues are part of each CDR3. The D gene is left open where the match is weak. Size tells how often a clone was seen (once, few, many) or the class of an expanded clone, and some rows leave it out.

D: .
size: .
V: TRBV3-1/TRBV3-2
J: TRBJ2-7
DNA: TGTGCCAGCAGCCTCAGCGTGCTAGATGCTCACGAGCAGTACTTC
CDR3: CASSLSVLDAHEQYF

D: TRBD1
size: .
V: TRBV9
J: TRBJ2-2
DNA: TGTGCCAGCAGCGTAAGCTCTAGACAGGGGAGGATAGGCGGGGAGCTGTTTTTT
CDR3: CASSVSSRQGRIGGELFF

D: .
size: .
V: TRBV21-1
J: TRBJ2-5
DNA: TGTGCCAGCAGCAAAGGGAGGTTAGTCTTGTACCAAGAGACCCAGTACTTC
CDR3: CASSKGRLVLYQETQYF

D: .
size: .
V: TRBV5-1
J: TRBJ1-2
DNA: TGCGCCAGCAGCTTTGAGGGCGACTATGGCTACACCTTC
CDR3: CASSFEGDYGYTF

D: .
size: .
V: TRBV4-2
J: TRBJ2-3
DNA: TGTGCCAGCAGCCAAGACGGGACTGGGACAGATACGCAGTATTTT
CDR3: CASSQDGTGTDTQYF

D: TRBD2
size: .
V: TRBV9
J: TRBJ2-3
DNA: TGTGCCAGCAGTAGACTAGCGGACCGCACAGATACGCAGTATTTT
CDR3: CASSRLADRTDTQYF

D: .
size: .
V: TRBV10-3
J: TRBJ2-7
DNA: TGTGCCGTCGCCGGGACTGACGGCCACGAGCAGTACTTC
CDR3: CAVAGTDGHEQYF

D: .
size: .
V: TRBV5-1
J: TRBJ2-1
DNA: TGCGCCAGCAGCTTGAACGGGAGATTCGATGAGCAGTTCTTC
CDR3: CASSLNGRFDEQFF

D: .
size: .
V: TRBV7-2
J: TRBJ2-5
DNA: TGTGCCAGCAGCCTCGTTTCTAAAGAGACCCAGTACTTC
CDR3: CASSLVSKETQYF

D: .
size: once
V: TRBV7-2
J: TRBJ1-5
DNA: TGTGCCAGCAGCTACTGGAGAGGGGGAACGAGCAATCAGCCCCAGCATTTT
CDR3: CASSYWRGGTSNQPQHF

D: TRBD2
size: .
V: TRBV5-1
J: TRBJ2-1
DNA: TGCGCCAGCAGCTTCGGGACTAACAATGAGCAGTTCTTC
CDR3: CASSFGTNNEQFF

D: .
size: .
V: TRBV19
J: TRBJ2-3
DNA: TGTGCCAGTAGTATAAGGGGGGGGCCCACCACAGATACGCAGTATTTT
CDR3: CASSIRGGPTTDTQYF

D: .
size: .
V: TRBV5-1
J: TRBJ2-2
DNA: TGCGCCAGCAGTTTGGGGGCGCGCACCGGGGAGCTGTTTTTT
CDR3: CASSLGARTGELFF

D: TRBD1
size: once
V: TRBV9
J: TRBJ1-2
DNA: TGTGCCAGCAGCTTGAGACAGGGGGCGGAGGGCTACACCTTC
CDR3: CASSLRQGAEGYTF

D: TRBD1
size: .
V: TRBV29-1
J: TRBJ2-4
DNA: TGCAGCGTTGCAGGGGGCGAGGCCAAAAACATTCAGTACTTC
CDR3: CSVAGGEAKNIQYF

D: TRBD1
size: once
V: TRBV2
J: TRBJ2-1
DNA: TGTGCCAGCTCTCGGGACAGGGGTGCCGATGAGCAGTTCTTC
CDR3: CASSRDRGADEQFF

D: TRBD2
size: .
V: TRBV11-2
J: TRBJ2-7
DNA: TGTGCCAGCAGCAGGGAGGCAAGGGCGGGGGGTGGCTACGAGCAGTACTTC
CDR3: CASSREARAGGGYEQYF

D: .
size: .
V: TRBV9
J: TRBJ2-1
DNA: TGTGCCAGCAGCACCGGGGGTGAGCAGTTCTTC
CDR3: CASSTGGEQFF

D: .
size: .
V: TRBV5-6
J: TRBJ1-2
DNA: TGTGCCAGCAGCTTTGGTGGGTCGGCGGTTTACAACACCTTC
CDR3: CASSFGGSAVYNTF

D: .
size: .
V: TRBV18
J: TRBJ2-2
DNA: TGTGCCAGCTCACCTGTGGGACAGAACACCGGGGAGCTGTTTTTT
CDR3: CASSPVGQNTGELFF

D: TRBD1
size: .
V: TRBV4-1
J: TRBJ2-2
DNA: TGCGCCAGCAGCCAATTCCGACAGGGGGGCCCCGGGGAGCTGTTTTTT
CDR3: CASSQFRQGGPGELFF

D: .
size: .
V: TRBV12-3/TRBV12-4
J: TRBJ2-5
DNA: TGTGCCAGCGTCTTTAACCCGCGAGAGACCCAGTACTTC
CDR3: CASVFNPRETQYF

D: .
size: .
V: TRBV5-1
J: TRBJ1-1
DNA: TGCGCCAGCAGCTTGGCCCCGGGGAGGACTGAAGCTTTCTTT
CDR3: CASSLAPGRTEAFF

D: TRBD2
size: .
V: TRBV7-2
J: TRBJ2-7
DNA: TGTGCCAGCAGCTTATCTTTTCGGGGGGGAAACGAGCAGTACTTC
CDR3: CASSLSFRGGNEQYF

D: .
size: once
V: TRBV6-4
J: TRBJ2-5
DNA: TGTGCCAGCACGAACGGACGGCCCGGGGGCCAGTACTTC
CDR3: CASTNGRPGGQYF

D: TRBD2
size: .
V: TRBV6-6
J: TRBJ2-5
DNA: TGTGCCAGCAGTTTCGGATCGGGACTAGCAAGGGAGACCCAGTACTTC
CDR3: CASSFGSGLARETQYF

D: .
size: .
V: TRBV14
J: TRBJ1-2
DNA: TGTGCCAGCAGCCCCTTCGGACAGCCTCGGGGCTATGGCTACACCTTC
CDR3: CASSPFGQPRGYGYTF

D: TRBD1
size: .
V: TRBV25-1
J: TRBJ1-6
DNA: TGTGCCAGCAGTGAGGGGACAGGAACTAATTCACCCCTCCACTTT
CDR3: CASSEGTGTNSPLHF

D: .
size: .
V: TRBV3-1/TRBV3-2
J: TRBJ2-1
DNA: TGTGCCAGCAGCCACTCGGACAGCTCCTACAATGAGCAGTTCTTC
CDR3: CASSHSDSSYNEQFF

D: TRBD2
size: .
V: TRBV5-5
J: TRBJ2-3
DNA: TGTGCCAGCACCCAAAAAAGAGCGGGAGGGACAGATACGCAGTATTTT
CDR3: CASTQKRAGGTDTQYF

D: .
size: .
V: TRBV5-1
J: TRBJ2-7
DNA: TGCGCCAGCAGCTTGGCCTTACGAGGGCCCCCCTACGAGCAGTACTTC
CDR3: CASSLALRGPPYEQYF

D: TRBD2
size: .
V: TRBV29-1
J: TRBJ2-3
DNA: TGCAGCGTTGGCCGACTAGCGGGACAGGTAGATACGCAGTATTTT
CDR3: CSVGRLAGQVDTQYF

D: TRBD1
size: .
V: TRBV7-9
J: TRBJ2-6
DNA: TGTGCCAGCAGCTCGACAGGGTCCTCTGGGGCCAACGTCCTGACTTTC
CDR3: CASSSTGSSGANVLTF

D: .
size: .
V: TRBV6-5
J: TRBJ2-7
DNA: TGTGCCAGCAGTTTAGCCGGCCCCCCTAACGAGCAGTACTTC
CDR3: CASSLAGPPNEQYF